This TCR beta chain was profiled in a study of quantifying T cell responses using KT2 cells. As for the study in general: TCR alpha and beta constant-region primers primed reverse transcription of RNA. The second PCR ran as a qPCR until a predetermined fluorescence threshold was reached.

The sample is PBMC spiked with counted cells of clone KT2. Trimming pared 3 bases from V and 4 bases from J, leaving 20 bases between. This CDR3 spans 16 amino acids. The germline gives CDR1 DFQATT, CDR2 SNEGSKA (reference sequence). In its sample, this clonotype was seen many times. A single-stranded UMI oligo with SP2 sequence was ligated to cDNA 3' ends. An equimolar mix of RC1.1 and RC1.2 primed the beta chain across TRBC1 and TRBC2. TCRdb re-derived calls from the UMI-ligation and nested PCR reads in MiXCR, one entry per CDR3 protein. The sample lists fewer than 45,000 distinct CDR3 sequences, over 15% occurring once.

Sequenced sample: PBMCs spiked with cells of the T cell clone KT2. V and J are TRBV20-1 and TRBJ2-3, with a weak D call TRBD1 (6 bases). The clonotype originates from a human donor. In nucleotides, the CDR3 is TGCAGTGCTAGTCTCTTGAGGGGGACGTCCCCAGATACGCAGTATTTT. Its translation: CSASLLRGTSPDTQYF.